These 21 T cell receptor beta chains were all obtained from the same sample, sequenced in a study of glioma-infiltrating T cells after dendritic cell vaccination. The method was immunoSEQ multiplex PCR; TCRdb's version includes in-frame clones alone and lacks a portion of them. This sample yields approximately 82,000 clones, of which 80% to 90% are seen a single time; roughly 3.2% belongs to the top ten. This specimen consisted of blood, obtained before dendritic cell vaccination. The source is a human donor with glioblastoma.

The chain carries TRBV5-1 and TRBJ2-7; 11 bases line up with TRBD1. Germline trimming cut 7 bases from V and 3 bases from J; bases unmatched to any gene: 3. The CDR3 spans 13 residues. The germline CDR1 and CDR2 sequences are SGHRS and YFSETQ. Written as DNA, the CDR3 is TGCGCCAGCGCCGGGACAGGGGGCTACGAGCAGTACTTC. Translated: CASAGTGGYEQYF. The full variable domain, rest sourced from reference TRBV5-1 and TRBJ2-7, is KAGVTQTPRYLIKTRGQQVTLSCSPISGHRSVSWYQQTPGQGLQFLFEYFSETQRNKGNFPGRFSGRQFSNSRSEMNVSTLELGDSALYLCASAGTGGYEQYFGPGTRLTVT.

The V gene is TRBV7-2, the J gene TRBJ1-2; 11 nucleotides agree with TRBD1. The CDR3 covers 14 residues. Trimming took 5 bases from V and 4 from J; bases not matched to a gene: 3. Germline values: CDR1 SGHTA, CDR2 FQGNSA. Written as DNA, the CDR3 is TGTGCCAGCAGCCCGGGACAGGGGGGCTATGGCTACACCTTC. Amino acids: CASSPGQGGYGYTF.

This chain joins TRBV18 and TRBJ1-6, with 10 bases lining up with TRBD1. The germline V gene encodes CDR1 KGHSH and CDR2 LQKENI. Losses at the gene ends were 6 bases for V and 11 bases for J; bases not matched to a gene: 4. This CDR3 comprises 13 residues. For the CDR3, the DNA is TGTGCCAGCTCCCTGGGGACAGGGGCACCCCTCCACTTT. Its protein product is CASSLGTGAPLHF. The full variable domain, with the rest looked up from reference TRBV18 and TRBJ1-6, is NAGVMQNPRHLVRRRGQEARLRCSPMKGHSHVYWYRQLPEEGLKFMVYLQKENIIDESGMPKERFSAEFPKEGPSILRIQQVVRGDSAAYFCASSLGTGAPLHFGNGTRLTVT.

The gene calls are TRBV30 and TRBJ2-7, with D unclear. Germline V CDR1 and CDR2: GTSNPN, SVGIG (reference sequence). The V and J ends lost 3 bases and 0 bases respectively, with 9 bases between them. The CDR3 contains 13 residues. CDR3 DNA sequence: TGTGCCTGGAGCCTCGGGTCCTCCTACGAGCAGTACTTC. It encodes CAWSLGSSYEQYF.

The rearrangement links TRBV7-9 to TRBJ2-1; a possible D gene is TRBD1 (5 bases). Germline loops: CDR1 SEHNR, CDR2 FQNEAQ (reference sequence). This CDR3 is built from 16 residues. Trimming stripped 0 bases from V and 0 bases from J, with 9 bases between. The CDR3 reads CASSLAPQGSYNEQFF. CDR3 nucleotides: TGTGCCAGCAGCTTAGCCCCCCAGGGCTCCTACAATGAGCAGTTCTTC.

J is TRBJ1-1 and V is TRBV14; unclear D gene. V lost 1 base to trimming and J lost 2 bases, with 8 bases between them. Germline V CDR1 and CDR2: SGHDN, FVKESK. The CDR3 contains 14 residues. CDR3 bases: TGTGCCAGCAGCCAAGTTTGGAGCAACACTGAAGCTTTCTTT. It specifies CASSQVWSNTEAFF.

J is TRBJ2-1 and V is TRBV2; 13 bases match TRBD2. This CDR3 region has 17 residues. The ends lost 3 bases at V and 3 bases at J; junction bases unmatched: 5. Germline CDR1 and CDR2: SNHLY and FYNNEI. This CDR3 reads CASSEGLAGINYNEQFF. Written as DNA, the CDR3 is TGTGCCAGCAGTGAGGGACTAGCGGGGATAAACTACAATGAGCAGTTCTTC.

This clone was detected only a few times. This chain links TRBV5-6 with TRBJ2-7; the match to TRBD2 covers 9 bases. The CDR3 consists of 16 residues. Germline lookup yields CDR1 SGHDT and CDR2 YYEEEE. V shed 2 bases and J 3 bases; nucleotides not matched to a gene: 9. The CDR3 DNA sequence: TGTGCCAGCAGCTTAGCGGGGGGCCTCCCCGACTACGAGCAGTACTTC. It codes for CASSLAGGLPDYEQYF.

In its sample, this clone was seen once. The chain uses TRBV6-6 and TRBJ2-5, with D possibly TRBD2 on 5 matching bases. The DNA end lines up better with TRBJ2-7; the J call may be wrong. Germline CDR1 is MNHNY and CDR2 is SVGAGI (reference sequence). The CDR3 spans 14 residues. The CDR3 DNA follows: TGTGCCAGCAGTTACCGACGGGACTCCTACGAGCAGTACTTC. Residues: CASSYRRDSYEQYF.

This chain joins TRBV2 and TRBJ1-1; D is perhaps TRBD1 (5 bases). CDR1 and CDR2 (germline): SNHLY, FYNNEI. This CDR3 is built from 16 residues. Trimming left V 4 bases short and J 2 bases short, with 17 bases between. The CDR3 region is CASSGRGGLLNTEAFF. The CDR3 bases are TGTGCCAGCAGTGGGCGGGGCGGCCTGTTAAACACTGAAGCTTTCTTT.

The chain employs TRBV9 and TRBJ2-3; D is uncertain. The CDR3 extends over 14 amino acids. The V gene's germline CDR1 is SGDLS and CDR2 YYNGEE. Trimming stripped 0 bases from V and 4 bases from J, with 9 bases between. This CDR3 reads CASSVVVEADTQYF. DNA for the CDR3: TGTGCCAGCAGCGTAGTGGTCGAGGCAGATACGCAGTATTTT.

V usage is TRBV10-2 and J usage is TRBJ2-1, with TRBD2 identical over 14 bases. Trimming at V came to 6 bases and at J to 7 bases, leaving 2 bases not matched to a gene. CDR1 is WSHSY, CDR2 SAAADI, per germline. This CDR3 is 14 amino acids long. The DNA for the CDR3 is TGCGCCAGCAGCGGACTAGCGGGGGGAAATGAGCAGTTCTTC. It specifies CASSGLAGGNEQFF.

The rearrangement joins TRBV10-3 to TRBJ1-1; 10 nucleotides line up with TRBD1. CDR1 ENHRY and CDR2 SYGVKD come from the germline V gene. Germline trimming cut 3 bases from V and 3 bases from J; bases unmatched to any gene: 4. The CDR3 loop spans 15 amino acids. CDR3 residues: CAISDPGQGHTEAFF. The CDR3 DNA reads TGTGCCATCAGTGACCCGGGACAGGGGCACACTGAAGCTTTCTTT.

This clone was seen more than once but under ten times. V and J are TRBV7-2 and TRBJ2-1; 9 positions agree with TRBD2. Trimming cost V 10 bases and J 7 bases; bases outside gene matches: 11. The CDR3 has 14 residues. Per germline, CDR1 SGHTA and CDR2 FQGNSA. This chain's CDR3 is CATAPERGVNEQFF. In nucleotides, the CDR3 is TGTGCCACCGCCCCGGAGCGGGGGGTAAATGAGCAGTTCTTC.

Regarding this clone: At one end, the junction sequence differs from germline, possibly due to a read error. The chain is built from TRBV4-1 and TRBJ1-6; maybe TRBD1 (5 bases). The CDR3 totals 19 residues. From germline, CDR1 is MGHRA and CDR2 YSYEKL. CDR3 sequence reads: CASSQDRDSRRSYNSPLPF. CDR3 sequence (DNA): TGCGCCAGCAGCCAAGACAGGGATTCGCGGCGCTCCTATAATTCCCCCCTCCCCTTT.

The rearrangement links TRBV30 to TRBJ2-3; D may be TRBD2 (5 bases). V dropped 0 bases and J dropped 2 bases, with 18 bases sitting between them. Germline values: CDR1 GTSNPN, CDR2 SVGIG (reference sequence). The CDR3 loop spans 17 amino acids. CDR3 sequence: CAWSVWGAEYPTDTQYF. CDR3 sequence (DNA): TGTGCCTGGAGTGTATGGGGAGCGGAGTACCCCACAGATACGCAGTATTTT.

Comments on this clone: One junction end does not reproduce the germline sequence, and a read error may be involved. This chain uses TRBV7-7 with TRBJ2-3, with D possibly TRBD2 on 7 matching bases. The CDR3 length is 16 residues. Germline assignment: CDR1 SSHAT and CDR2 FNYEAQ (reference sequence). CDR3 residues: CASSLGVGGTTDTQYF. CDR3 nucleotides: TGTGCTAGCAGCTTGGGCGTGGGGGGGACAACAGATACGCAGTATTTT.

J is TRBJ1-1 and V is TRBV19; D not resolved. Trimming pared 3 bases from V and 0 bases from J, leaving 5 bases between. Germline CDR1 reads LNHDA; CDR2 reads SQIVND (reference sequence). The CDR3 sequence is 13 residues long. CDR3 residues: CASSITMNTEAFF. The DNA for the CDR3 is TGTGCCAGTAGTATTACTATGAACACTGAAGCTTTCTTT.

V is TRBV6-5 and J is TRBJ2-3; TRBD1 aligns across 10 bases. The CDR3 is made up of 14 amino acids. Looked up from germline, CDR1 is MNHEY and CDR2 is SVGAGI. V lost 5 bases, J lost 5 bases, and 4 bases stayed unmatched. CDR3 sequence reads: CASSPTGGRDTQYF. DNA for the CDR3: TGTGCCAGCAGTCCGACAGGGGGCAGAGATACGCAGTATTTT.

The V gene is TRBV10-3, the J gene TRBJ2-5, with D perhaps matching TRBD1 (6 bases). CDR1 and CDR2 (germline): ENHRY, SYGVKD. This CDR3 is built from 13 residues. The V and J ends lost 8 bases and 5 bases respectively, with 15 bases between them. As DNA, the CDR3 is TGTGCCATCCGCACAGGGAAGGAGGAGACCCAGTACTTC. As protein: CAIRTGKEETQYF.

V gene TRBV5-1 combines with J gene TRBJ2-1; no reliable D call. CDR3 size: 15 residues. V lost 0 bases, J lost 0 bases, and 7 bases lay in between. Looked up from germline, CDR1 is SGHRS and CDR2 is YFSETQ. Here the CDR3 reads CASSLAVSSYNEQFF. DNA of the CDR3: TGCGCCAGCAGCTTGGCGGTGAGCTCCTACAATGAGCAGTTCTTC.